Below, one T cell receptor beta chain is given with its context. The sample belongs to a study of cytomegalovirus exposure and HLA in healthy donors. The V gene lost 4 bases and the J gene lost 9 bases, with 7 bases spanning the gap. Germline assignment: CDR1 SNHLY and CDR2 FYNNEI. This CDR3 is 11 amino acids long. PCR employed 60 Vbeta and 13 Jbeta primers. TCRdb keeps only in-frame clones here, not all; method: immunoSEQ multiplex PCR. The sample lists about 140,000 clones, approximately 82% occurring once. This sequence was found in a man aged 25 to 40 in good health and CMV-seropositive. The sequenced sample consisted of PBMCs. This chain connects TRBV2 to TRBJ2-1; a weak D match, TRBD2 (6 bases). CDR3 in DNA: TGTGCCAGCAGTGGGGAGGTTGAGCAGTTCTTC. The encoded protein is CASSGEVEQFF. Full variable domain (rest looked up from reference TRBV2 and TRBJ2-1): EPEVTQTPSHQVTQMGQEVILRCVPISNHLYFYWYRQILGQKVEFLVSFYNNEISEKSEIFDDQFSVERPDGSNFTLKIRSTKLEDSAMYFCASSGEVEQFFGPGTRLTVL.